A single sample is the source of the 23 T cell receptor beta chains below, sequenced in a study of early T cells in non-severe SARS-CoV-2 infection. TCRdb itself ran the 5' RACE reads through MiXCR, one entry per CDR3 protein. The sample lists over 60,000 distinct CDR3 sequences, 11% seen once, with under 3% in the top ten. The sequencing here drew on whole blood, taken at baseline. Receptor source: an adult who was a healthcare worker with PCR-confirmed SARS-CoV-2 infection or an uninfected control (not recorded which).

J is TRBJ1-2 and V is TRBV6-6, with TRBD1 identical over 8 bases. This CDR3 region has 15 residues. Germline assignment: CDR1 MNHNY and CDR2 SVGAGI (reference sequence). With 5 bases clipped from V and 5 bases from J, the junction kept 10 bases outside the gene matches. CDR3 protein: CASSGRQGLKYGYTF. Written as DNA, the CDR3 is TGTGCCAGCAGTGGAAGACAGGGGTTGAAGTATGGCTACACCTTC.

The chain joins TRBV18 to TRBJ2-3; unclear D gene. Trimming stripped 0 bases from V and 5 bases from J, with 6 bases between. This CDR3 contains 13 residues. CDR1 and CDR2 from the germline V gene are KGHSH and LQKENI. The CDR3 reads CASSPPAGDTQYF. CDR3 bases: TGTGCCAGCTCACCACCGGCTGGAGATACGCAGTATTTT. Together with reference TRBV18 and TRBJ2-3, the CDR3 gives the full variable domain: NAGVMQNPRHLVRRRGQEARLRCSPMKGHSHVYWYRQLPEEGLKFMVYLQKENIIDESGMPKERFSAEFPKEGPSILRIQQVVRGDSAAYFCASSPPAGDTQYFGPGTRLTVL.

This clonotype was detected ten times or more. The chain joins TRBV28 to TRBJ1-4, with 9 bases lining up with TRBD1. This CDR3 spans 15 amino acids. J was trimmed by 8 bases and V by 6 bases; bases with no gene match: 10. Germline values: CDR1 MDHEN, CDR2 SYDVKM. The CDR3 here is CASSLTGTGREKLFF. CDR3 sequence (DNA): TGTGCCAGCAGCCTCACCGGGACAGGGAGGGAAAAACTGTTTTTT.

This rearrangement joins TRBV4-2 to TRBJ2-7; TRBD1 agrees at 7 bases. Germline CDR1 reads LGHNA; CDR2 reads YNFKEQ. This CDR3 is 16 amino acids long. The junction had 9 bases not matched to a gene; V was cut back by 2 bases and J by 2 bases. CDR3 coding DNA: TGTGCCAGCAGCCAATGGACCGGGACAGACGCCTACGAGCAGTACTTC. Protein product: CASSQWTGTDAYEQYF.

The rearrangement uses TRBV20-1 and TRBJ2-2, with 11 bases matching TRBD2. The V gene's germline CDR1 is DFQATT and CDR2 SNEGSKA (reference sequence). The CDR3 is made up of 14 amino acids. V lost 6 bases to trimming and J lost 6 bases; unmatched junction nucleotides: 6. CDR3 loop: CSAATSGGAGELFF. The CDR3 coding sequence is TGCAGTGCCGCCACTAGCGGGGGAGCCGGGGAGCTGTTTTTT.

This clonotype has only a few counts. The junction does not match germline at one end; this may be a read error. This chain connects TRBV27 to TRBJ1-1; D unclear. Germline-derived CDR1 and CDR2 are MNHEY and SMNVEV (reference sequence). The CDR3 runs 14 residues. CDR3 amino acids: CASRPQTLNTEVFF. The CDR3 DNA is TGTGCCAGCAGACCACAGACCCTGAACACTGAAGTTTTCTTT.

On this clonotype: At one end the junction does not follow the germline gene, possibly because of a read error. J is TRBJ2-7 and V is TRBV9; D possibly matches TRBD1 or TRBD2 (5 bases each). This CDR3 is built from 13 residues. The V gene's germline CDR1 is SGDLS and CDR2 YYNGEE. CDR3 sequence reads: CVSSASRGNEQYF. CDR3 nucleotide sequence: TGTGTCAGCAGCGCGAGCCGGGGCAACGAGCAGTACTTC.

This clonotype was seen repeatedly, ten times or more. This chain uses TRBV7-2 with TRBJ2-2, with TRBD2 identical over 9 bases. Germline CDR1 SGHTA, CDR2 FQGNSA. This CDR3 has 14 amino acids. The J segment lost 5 bases and the V segment lost 5 bases, leaving 3 bases of the junction unmatched. The CDR3 loop reads CASSRLAATGELFF. DNA of the CDR3: TGTGCCAGCAGCCGACTAGCGGCTACCGGGGAGCTGTTTTTT. Full variable domain (missing parts from reference TRBV7-2 and TRBJ2-2): GAGVSQSPSNKVTEKGKDVELRCDPISGHTALYWYRQSLGQGLEFLIYFQGNSAPDKSGLPSDRFSAERTGGSVSTLTIQRTQQEDSAVYLCASSRLAATGELFFGEGSRLTVL.

This clonotype was seen only a few times. This chain connects TRBV4-2 to TRBJ2-1; TRBD1 matches 7 bases. Trimming took 7 bases from V and 7 from J; bases not matched to a gene: 28. Germline V lookup: CDR1 LGHNA, CDR2 YNFKEQ. CDR3 length equals 20 residues. The CDR3 DNA reads as TGTGCCAGCACCCCTCGGCCAGGACAGGAATTTTTAACTAGGACTAATGAGCAGTTCTTC. Translating gives CASTPRPGQEFLTRTNEQFF.

The rearrangement joins TRBV5-6 to TRBJ2-2, with D hard to call. Trimming stripped 2 bases from V and 0 bases from J, with 8 bases between. The V gene's germline CDR1 is SGHDT and CDR2 YYEEEE. This CDR3 is 15 amino acids long. In DNA, the CDR3 is TGTGCCAGCAGCTTAAGCAACGCGAACACCGGGGAGCTGTTTTTT. Its protein product is CASSLSNANTGELFF. Full variable domain (remainder filled in from reference TRBV5-6 and TRBJ2-2): DAGVTQSPTHLIKTRGQQVTLRCSPKSGHDTVSWYQQALGQGPQFIFQYYEEEERQRGNFPDRFSGHQFPNYSSELNVNALLLGDSALYLCASSLSNANTGELFFGEGSRLTVL.

In this sample, this clonotype turned up many times. The chain combines TRBV19 with TRBJ1-5; a weak D match, TRBD1 (6 bases). The ends were cut back, 2 bases at V and 3 bases at J, with 11 bases in the middle. The CDR3 has 15 residues. Germline V lookup: CDR1 LNHDA, CDR2 SQIVND (reference sequence). CDR3 nucleotide sequence: TGTGCCAGTAGTATACACAGGGTTTCCAATCAGCCCCAGCATTTT. Translation: CASSIHRVSNQPQHF.

Only a few counts were recorded for this clonotype. The genes are TRBV19 and TRBJ2-1, with TRBD1 matching over 9 bases. The ends lost 0 bases at V and 7 bases at J; junction bases unmatched: 13. Germline-derived CDR1 and CDR2 are LNHDA and SQIVND (reference sequence). This CDR3 region has 18 residues. CDR3: CASSIDHLGGTGRNEQFF. For the CDR3, the DNA is TGTGCCAGTAGTATAGATCACCTCGGAGGGACAGGGAGGAATGAGCAGTTCTTC.

This clonotype showed up just a few times. The chain recombines TRBV3-1 with TRBJ2-1; weak D call: TRBD2 (5 bases). The CDR3 is made up of 13 amino acids. Germline V gives CDR1 LGHDT, CDR2 YNNKEL (reference sequence). V was trimmed by 1 base and J by 9 bases, leaving 10 bases between them. CDR3 amino acids: CASSQVSEGEQFF. In DNA form, the CDR3 reads TGTGCCAGCAGCCAAGTTTCCGAGGGTGAGCAGTTCTTC.

This clonotype was counted only a few times. The rearrangement uses TRBV27 and TRBJ1-2, with D unresolved. Germline-derived CDR1 and CDR2 are MNHEY and SMNVEV (reference sequence). V gave up 4 bases and J gave up 2 bases, with 14 bases separating them. This CDR3 has 15 amino acids. CDR3 in DNA: TGTGCCAGCAGTTCAGCCGGGCTACCGAACTATGGCTACACCTTC. Its translation is CASSSAGLPNYGYTF.

This clonotype has ten or more counts. V gene TRBV9 combines with J gene TRBJ2-5; no definite D call. Germline V gene lookup returns CDR1 SGDLS and CDR2 YYNGEE. The CDR3 runs 15 residues. The V and J ends lost 0 bases and 2 bases respectively, with 11 bases between them. The CDR3, as DNA: TGTGCCAGCAGCGTAGCTGTGGGCGGTCAAGAGACCCAGTACTTC. Its protein product is CASSVAVGGQETQYF.

The genes are TRBV7-9 and TRBJ1-6; no clear D. Trimming removed 8 bases from V and 10 bases from J, with 15 bases in between. The CDR3 loop spans 13 amino acids. Per germline, CDR1 SEHNR and CDR2 FQNEAQ (reference sequence). The CDR3 here is CASSRQLLSPLHF. The CDR3 DNA is TGTGCCAGCTCCAGGCAGCTACTCTCACCCCTCCACTTT.

This chain uses TRBV12-3 or TRBV12-4 with TRBJ1-3; possible D gene TRBD1, 6 bases. This CDR3 is built from 16 residues. V was trimmed by 7 bases and J by 0 bases, leaving 16 bases between them. The CDR3, as DNA: TGTGCCAGCATCAAAGGGGGGCAGAGCTCTGGAAACACCATATATTTT. Its protein is CASIKGGQSSGNTIYF.

This clonotype has only a few counts. This chain connects TRBV7-9 to TRBJ1-1; D is ambiguous. The CDR3 is 14 residues long. Trimming removed 4 bases from V and 0 bases from J, with 9 bases in between. Per germline, CDR1 SEHNR and CDR2 FQNEAQ (reference sequence). Here the CDR3 DNA reads TGTGCCAGCAGCTACCGGGCCGTGAACACTGAAGCTTTCTTT. Translating gives CASSYRAVNTEAFF. The variable domain in full, with the rest retrieved from reference TRBV7-9 and TRBJ1-1, is DTGVSQNPRHKITKRGQNVTFRCDPISEHNRLYWYRQTLGQGPEFLTYFQNEAQLEKSRLLSDRFSAERPKGSFSTLEIQRTEQGDSAMYLCASSYRAVNTEAFFGQGTRLTVV.

The V call is TRBV7-6, the J call TRBJ2-2, with D perhaps TRBD1 (6 bases). Germline-derived CDR1 and CDR2 are SGHVS and FNYEAQ. V was shortened by 2 bases and J by 1 base, with 11 bases between the two germline ends. The CDR3 contains 16 residues. The CDR3 protein is CASSLQGTRNTGELFF. The CDR3 nucleotides are TGTGCCAGCAGCTTACAAGGGACACGGAACACCGGGGAGCTGTTTTTT.

The CDR3 reads CASSSTEIQPQHF. As DNA, the CDR3 is TGTGCCAGCAGCTCGACAGAGATACAGCCCCAGCATTTT. This rearrangement joins TRBV7-2 to TRBJ1-5, with a possible D match to TRBD1 (5 bases). CDR1 is SGHTA and CDR2 is FQGNSA in the germline V gene. This CDR3 comprises 13 residues. Trimming left V 4 bases short and J 7 bases short, with 11 bases between. Full variable domain (remainder filled in from reference TRBV7-2 and TRBJ1-5): GAGVSQSPSNKVTEKGKDVELRCDPISGHTALYWYRQSLGQGLEFLIYFQGNSAPDKSGLPSDRFSAERTGGSVSTLTIQRTQQEDSAVYLCASSSTEIQPQHFGDGTRLSIL.

This clonotype has a count of ten or more. The chain recombines TRBV4-2 with TRBJ2-1; 7 bases are a match to TRBD2. CDR1 is LGHNA and CDR2 is YNFKEQ in the germline V gene. The J segment lost 5 bases and the V segment lost 0 bases, leaving 4 bases of the junction unmatched. This CDR3 has 15 amino acids. CDR3 residues: CASSQEPAGNNEQFF. CDR3 sequence (DNA): TGTGCCAGCAGCCAAGAGCCAGCGGGGAACAATGAGCAGTTCTTC.

This clonotype was detected a few times. V and J are TRBV20-1 and TRBJ1-2; D unresolved. CDR1 is DFQATT and CDR2 is SNEGSKA in the germline V gene (reference sequence). This CDR3 has 13 residues. Between the trimmed V and J ends, which lost 6 bases and 2 bases, there was a span of 13 bases. CDR3 bases: TGCAGTGCCCCCCTCGTGGGCAACTATGGCTACACCTTC. Encoded protein: CSAPLVGNYGYTF.

This clonotype was recorded a few times. The gene calls are TRBV7-9 and TRBJ2-2, with D possibly TRBD2 on 5 matching bases. The CDR3 consists of 17 residues. Germline V gives CDR1 SEHNR, CDR2 FQNEAQ (reference sequence). V was shortened by 0 bases and J by 4 bases, with 15 bases between the two germline ends. The CDR3: CASSLALMGSFTGELFF. CDR3 in DNA: TGTGCCAGCAGCTTAGCCCTAATGGGGAGTTTCACCGGGGAGCTGTTTTTT. The full variable domain, completed using reference TRBV7-9 and TRBJ2-2, is DTGVSQNPRHKITKRGQNVTFRCDPISEHNRLYWYRQTLGQGPEFLTYFQNEAQLEKSRLLSDRFSAERPKGSFSTLEIQRTEQGDSAMYLCASSLALMGSFTGELFFGEGSRLTVL.